The TCR beta chain under discussion was sequenced for a study of blood T cell repertoires in COVID-19 (TCRdb year 2020). Turning to the overall study: Samples from collaborators originated in the United States, Italy and Spain and spanned both the acute and convalescent phases of COVID-19. Samples came from the ongoing ImmuneRACE study (first 160 participants) plus 1,254 subjects from 6 global collaborators. Nearly every sample came with metadata listing a de-identified subject ID, COVID-19 status, age in years and sex. Where available, HLA class I and class II types were taken from metadata supplied by the sample provider and were not determined by assay-based typing. The material from the prospective study consisted of cDNA or gDNA derived from T cells, B-cell-depleted T cells, or PBMCs. The dataset comprised deeply sampled blood TCRbeta repertoires from subjects exposed to, actively infected with, or recovered from COVID-19. The repertoires were released in a freely available public database intended as a resource for research on the immune response to SARS-CoV-2. Findings and caveats that apply to the study as a whole: The amount of clinical and demographic metadata varied by source and participant and was provided uncurated.

TCRbeta CDR3 regions were amplified from genomic DNA using the immunoSEQ Assay, a bias-controlled multiplex PCR. On the authors' methods: Within the assay, amplification of reference gene primers was used to estimate how many nucleated cells each sample contained. Sequence reads were collapsed and filtered to measure the absolute abundance of every unique TCRbeta CDR3 rearrangement. Productive Simpson clonality was computed per sample as the square root of Simpson's diversity index over productive rearrangements. TCRdb re-hosts the immuneACCESS table, in-frame sequences only. Its copies lack some clones; in the studies checked, an unresolved V gene accounts for under half of them, and the cause for the rest is not known. Clone size and V and J calls were adopted from that table, with D and trimming inferred from the DNA. The sample table shows around 110,000 clones, and 80% to 90% are seen once. 4.9% of the sample goes to the ten largest clones.

With regard to this clone: Its antigen has not been determined. No much larger clonotype is one base removed from it; base qualities were not supplied.

Whole blood was collected in K2EDTA tubes by collaborating institutions according to the institutions' own protocols. For TCRbeta analysis, collaborators shipped samples as frozen whole blood, isolated PBMCs, or DNA extracted from either of those sample types. The germline V gene (reference sequence) yields LNHNV for CDR1 and YYDKDF for CDR2. Here V drops 3 bases and J drops 2 bases, and the junction holds 14 bases not matched to any gene. The CDR3 holds 19 amino acids from the cysteine to the phenylalanine. Only the CDR3 DNA is retained, 57 bases long and in frame from the first base. The chain uses TRBV15 and TRBJ1-3; TRBD1 fits 9 bases in the junction. The source of this sequence is a man aged 35 to 55 with active or convalescent COVID-19. The sample was peripheral blood. DNA sequence: TGTGCCACCAGCAGGAGATCACAGGGGGCTCATTATCCTGGAAACACCATATATTTT. It encodes CATSRRSQGAHYPGNTIYF.